These 25 T cell receptor beta chains came from one sample sequenced in a study of shared clonotypes between healthy human individuals. Sequencing used immunoSEQ multiplex PCR; TCRdb keeps in-frame clones, though not all of them. The sample shows over a million clones, approximately 72% of them seen only once. The sample consisted of memory CD4+ T cells sorted from blood. The subset is: CD45RA-negative fraction. The source is a young man in good health.

In the case of this clone: Mismatch with germline at one junction end may stem from a read error. The chain employs TRBV4-1 and TRBJ2-3, with D possibly TRBD2 on 6 matching bases. Germline CDR1 MGHRA, CDR2 YSYEKL. This CDR3 is 13 amino acids long. The CDR3 here is CASSAAGAGLRDF. The CDR3 coding sequence is TGCGCCAGCAGCGCGGCCGGCGCGGGGTTAAGGGATTTT.

The chain has TRBV7-9 and TRBJ1-5, with unresolved D. This CDR3 comprises 14 residues. Germline V gives CDR1 SEHNR, CDR2 FQNEAQ (reference sequence). The germline V and J ends were trimmed by 5 bases and 1 base, with 9 bases remaining between them. CDR3 amino acids: CASSPVTSNQPQHF. The CDR3 DNA reads TGTGCCAGCAGCCCCGTAACAAGCAATCAGCCCCAGCATTTT.

Only a few counts were recorded for this clone. A much more abundant neighbour one base away suggests this may be a read error. Other nucleotide sequences from this sample produce the same CDR3. CDR3 sequence reads: CASSIQETQYF. The CDR3 bases are TGTGCCAGCAGCATCCAAGAGACCCAGTACTTC. V is TRBV7-6 and J is TRBJ2-5; D is undetermined. The length of the CDR3 is 11 residues. Germline CDR1 reads SGHVS; CDR2 reads FNYEAQ. The V and J ends lost 5 bases and 1 base respectively, with 2 bases between them.

For this clone: The sample contains more than one DNA sequence encoding this CDR3. The chain is built from TRBV7-2 and TRBJ2-7, with D perhaps given as TRBD1 or TRBD2 (5 bases each). V was trimmed by 1 base and J by 1 base, leaving 11 bases between them. The CDR3 runs to 15 residues. Germline assignment: CDR1 SGHTA and CDR2 FQGNSA. The CDR3: CASSLDGTSSYEQYF. CDR3 nucleotide sequence: TGTGCCAGCAGCTTAGATGGGACGTCTTCCTACGAGCAGTACTTC.

The chain employs TRBV2 and TRBJ2-7; TRBD1 matches at 9 bases. CDR1 SNHLY and CDR2 FYNNEI come from the germline V gene. With V trimmed by 5 bases and J by 0 bases, 5 bases remained unmatched. The CDR3 length is 15 residues. The CDR3 coding sequence is TGTGCCAGCAGTTGGGGACAGGGAGGCTCCTACGAGCAGTACTTC. Translated: CASSWGQGGSYEQYF.

Only a few counts were recorded for this clone. V gene TRBV5-1 combines with J gene TRBJ1-5; D is undetermined. CDR3 length: 15 residues. CDR1 is SGHRS, CDR2 YFSETQ, per germline. Trimming shortened V by 0 bases and J by 5 bases, and 12 bases separated the two germline ends. This CDR3 is CASSLDPGRDQPQHF. The CDR3 DNA is TGCGCCAGCAGCTTGGATCCGGGAAGAGATCAGCCCCAGCATTTT.

The V gene is TRBV19, the J gene TRBJ1-5, with D maybe TRBD1 (6 bases). The V gene lost 5 bases and the J gene lost 7 bases, with 18 bases spanning the gap. The CDR3 contains 15 residues. CDR1 is LNHDA and CDR2 is SQIVND in the germline V gene (reference sequence). CDR3 DNA sequence: TGTGCCAGTAGTCCCCGAGTCAGGGGCCTGCAGCCCCAGCATTTT. Translation gives CASSPRVRGLQPQHF. Based on the CDR3 plus reference TRBV19 and TRBJ1-5, the full variable domain is DGGITQSPKYLFRKEGQNVTLSCEQNLNHDAMYWYRQDPGQGLRLIYYSQIVNDFQKGDIAEGYSVSREKKESFPLTVTSAQKNPTAFYLCASSPRVRGLQPQHFGDGTRLSIL.

CDR3 sequence reads: CASSRPRPGSGTDTQYF. The CDR3, as DNA: TGCGCCAGCAGTCGACCCCGTCCCGGGTCGGGCACAGATACGCAGTATTTT. V is TRBV10-2 and J is TRBJ2-3; D uncertain. Germline V lookup: CDR1 WSHSY, CDR2 SAAADI. The V end lost 5 bases, the J end lost 1 base, and 19 bases lay between the germline ends. This CDR3 is 17 amino acids long.

Of note for this clone: A much bigger clone sits one base away, suggesting this may be a read error. J is TRBJ1-1 and V is TRBV19; the match to TRBD1 covers 8 bases. Germline CDR1 and CDR2: LNHDA and SQIVND (reference sequence). The CDR3 is 14 amino acids. V lost 5 bases, J lost 0 bases, and 2 bases stayed unmatched. Written as DNA, the CDR3 is TGTGCCAGTAGTCCGGGACAGGTGAACACTGAAGCTTTCTTT. It specifies CASSPGQVNTEAFF.

The chain uses TRBV5-6 and TRBJ2-1; D is uncertain. This CDR3 contains 13 residues. Trimming removed 0 bases at V and 4 bases at J, with 5 bases between. Germline CDR1 SGHDT, CDR2 YYEEEE. The CDR3 DNA sequence: TGTGCCAGCAGCTTGGTTTGGTACAATGAGCAGTTCTTC. It codes for CASSLVWYNEQFF.

This chain joins TRBV6-1 and TRBJ1-5; D is unresolved. V lost 7 bases to trimming and J lost 0 bases, with 13 bases between them. The V gene's germline CDR1 is MNHNS and CDR2 SASEGT. This CDR3 is 15 amino acids long. The CDR3, as DNA: TGTGCCAGCATCCTTGCGACGGATAGCAATCAGCCCCAGCATTTT. Translated, it gives CASILATDSNQPQHF.

The V gene is TRBV5-8, the J gene TRBJ1-4, with D unclear. Germline V gene sequence: CDR1 SGHTS, CDR2 YDEGEE. The germline V and J ends were trimmed by 4 bases and 5 bases, with 15 bases remaining between them. This CDR3 comprises 15 residues. CDR3 nucleotides: TGTGCCAGCAGCCAAAGAGACGGTCCCAATGAAAAACTGTTTTTT. Translating it yields CASSQRDGPNEKLFF. The entire variable domain, with the rest obtained from reference TRBV5-8 and TRBJ1-4, is as follows: EAGVTQSPTHLIKTRGQQATLRCSPISGHTSVYWYQQALGLGLQFLLWYDEGEERNRGNFPPRFSGRQFPNYSSELNVNALELEDSALYLCASSQRDGPNEKLFFGSGTQLSVL.

The chain uses TRBV5-6 and TRBJ1-2; 8 bases map to TRBD1. V lost 4 bases, J lost 6 bases, and 14 bases stayed unmatched. The germline gives CDR1 SGHDT, CDR2 YYEEEE. The CDR3 sequence is 16 residues long. The CDR3 here is CASSPDRGRGANGYTF. The DNA for the CDR3 is TGTGCCAGCAGCCCTGACAGGGGCCGAGGGGCGAATGGCTACACCTTC.

The chain uses TRBV11-2 and TRBJ1-2; D is perhaps TRBD1 (5 bases). Germline V lookup: CDR1 SGHAT, CDR2 FQNNGV. CDR3 size: 17 residues. The germline V and J ends were trimmed by 4 bases and 0 bases, with 18 bases remaining between them. The CDR3 sequence: CASSSLGEGTSNYGYTF. The CDR3 bases are TGTGCCAGCAGCTCTCTGGGGGAGGGAACCTCTAACTATGGCTACACCTTC.

The V and J genes are TRBV11-2 and TRBJ2-3, with 9 bases aligning to TRBD2. This CDR3 is built from 16 residues. Germline V gene sequence: CDR1 SGHAT, CDR2 FQNNGV. V trimming: 1 base; J trimming: 1 base; junction bases outside the gene matches: 3. CDR3 loop: CASSLAVAGGTDTQYF. DNA of the CDR3: TGTGCCAGCAGCTTAGCCGTAGCGGGGGGCACAGATACGCAGTATTTT.

The rearrangement uses TRBV7-2 and TRBJ1-2; D possibly corresponds to TRBD1 (5 bases). Germline lookup yields CDR1 SGHTA and CDR2 FQGNSA. The CDR3 runs to 17 residues. Between the trimmed V and J ends, which lost 1 base and 2 bases, there was a span of 17 bases. Here the CDR3 reads CASSLESGLRENYGYTF. The CDR3 region has the DNA TGTGCCAGCAGCTTAGAGTCAGGGCTGAGAGAAAACTATGGCTACACCTTC. The full variable domain, rest sourced from reference TRBV7-2 and TRBJ1-2, is GAGVSQSPSNKVTEKGKDVELRCDPISGHTALYWYRQSLGQGLEFLIYFQGNSAPDKSGLPSDRFSAERTGGSVSTLTIQRTQQEDSAVYLCASSLESGLRENYGYTFGSGTRLTVV.

This clone was recorded a few times. The rearrangement links TRBV6-5 to TRBJ1-2, with 7 bases identical to TRBD1. Per the germline V gene, CDR1 is MNHEY and CDR2 is SVGAGI. The CDR3 has 12 residues. With V trimmed by 4 bases and J by 14 bases, 10 bases remained unmatched. CDR3 sequence: CASSSGQAVLTF. Written as DNA, the CDR3 is TGTGCCAGCAGTTCCGGACAGGCTGTTTTAACCTTC.

V is TRBV5-1 and J is TRBJ2-1; 9 nucleotides line up with TRBD1. CDR1 and CDR2 (germline): SGHRS, YFSETQ. The J segment lost 5 bases and the V segment lost 7 bases, leaving 7 bases of the junction unmatched. The CDR3 loop spans 14 amino acids. The CDR3 DNA sequence: TGCGCCAGCGGAGGGGGACAGGGCAACAATGAGCAGTTCTTC. Encoded protein: CASGGGQGNNEQFF.

V and J are TRBV19 and TRBJ1-6, with D perhaps matching TRBD1 (5 bases). V lost 6 bases and J lost 7, with 13 bases in between. Germline CDR1 is LNHDA and CDR2 is SQIVND (reference sequence). The CDR3 spans 14 residues. The CDR3 reads CASRGGKGNSPLHF. The CDR3 DNA is TGTGCCAGTAGAGGAGGGAAGGGGAATTCACCCCTCCACTTT.

This clone was seen once. J is TRBJ1-5 and V is TRBV6-1; 7 bases fit TRBD1. Germline V CDR1 and CDR2: MNHNS, SASEGT. This CDR3 spans 15 amino acids. The trim removed 5 bases at V and 4 bases at J, leaving 8 bases unmatched. The CDR3 nucleotides are TGTGCCAGCAGTTCTCAGGGGGTGGGGAATCAGCCCCAGCATTTT. It yields the protein CASSSQGVGNQPQHF.

This chain joins TRBV21-1 and TRBJ2-3. TRBV21-1 is described as a pseudogene. The CDR3 totals 12 residues. CDR3 sequence: CASNPREDTQYF. CDR3 nucleotides: TGTGCCAGCAACCCCAGGGAGGATACGCAGTATTTT.

This chain connects TRBV10-2 to TRBJ2-2; maybe TRBD1 (6 bases). Trimming removed 2 bases from V and 4 bases from J, with 11 bases in between. Germline V gives CDR1 WSHSY, CDR2 SAAADI. The CDR3 totals 15 residues. For the CDR3, the DNA is TGCGCCAGCAGTGAGGCGGACAGAATCACCGGGGAGCTGTTTTTT. Translating gives CASSEADRITGELFF.

Remarks on this clone: A junction boundary mismatches the germline segment, possibly from a read error. CDR3 coding DNA: TGTGCTAGCAGCCCCGGGACAGGGGCCCCAGATACGCAGTATTTT. It specifies CASSPGTGAPDTQYF. The rearrangement uses TRBV7-7 and TRBJ2-3, with TRBD1 identical over 10 bases. This CDR3 has 15 residues. Germline CDR1 reads SSHAT; CDR2 reads FNYEAQ (reference sequence).

V gene TRBV18 combines with J gene TRBJ1-1; D possibly corresponds to TRBD1 (5 bases). This CDR3 is 16 amino acids long. In germline, CDR1 is KGHSH, CDR2 LQKENI. V was shortened by 5 bases and J by 0 bases, with 16 bases between the two germline ends. DNA of the CDR3: TGTGCCAGCTCAAAGACCGGGGCAAACTTGAACACTGAAGCTTTCTTT. Its translation is CASSKTGANLNTEAFF.

This clone occurred once. This chain uses TRBV5-1 with TRBJ2-3; possibly TRBD1 or TRBD2 for D (6 bases each). The germline V gene has CDR1 SGHRS and CDR2 YFSETQ. The ends were cut back, 5 bases at V and 0 bases at J, with 16 bases in the middle. There are 16 residues in the CDR3. The CDR3 DNA follows: TGCGCCAGCAGTCTGGGGGGCTACTTAAGCACAGATACGCAGTATTTT. Residues: CASSLGGYLSTDTQYF. The full variable domain, with the rest looked up from reference TRBV5-1 and TRBJ2-3, is KAGVTQTPRYLIKTRGQQVTLSCSPISGHRSVSWYQQTPGQGLQFLFEYFSETQRNKGNFPGRFSGRQFSNSRSEMNVSTLELGDSALYLCASSLGGYLSTDTQYFGPGTRLTVL.